The rows below give T cell receptor beta chains drawn from one sample of a study of Ad26.COV2.S vaccination and SARS-CoV-2 variants. The data were produced by immunoSEQ multiplex PCR, yet TCRdb's version contains in-frame clones alone and is incomplete. The sample shows about 680,000 clones, 80% to 90% of them seen only once. This specimen was peripheral blood, taken in a trial of Ad26.COV2.S vaccine versus placebo. All receptors come from a person aged 18-65 years who received the Ad26.COV2.S COVID-19 vaccine or a placebo. Each CDR3 is given with its conserved first and last residue. D genes are given only for firm matches. Size values are once, few and many counts, or a class for expanded clones, and some rows have none.

v_call	d_call	j_call	clone_size	cdr3_aa	cdr3_nt
TRBV6-5	TRBD1	TRBJ2-7	-	CASRSGQGGQYF	TGTGCCAGCAGAAGCGGACAGGGTGGACAGTACTTC
TRBV15	-	TRBJ1-5	-	CATSLGGVDQPQHF	TGTGCCACCAGCTTGGGGGGGGTTGATCAGCCCCAGCATTTT
TRBV4-3	-	TRBJ2-6	-	CASSQEITGTGANVLTF	TGCGCCAGCAGCCAAGAGATTACAGGGACTGGGGCCAACGTCCTGACTTTC
TRBV29-1	TRBD2	TRBJ2-5	-	CSVQRAGDETQYF	TGCAGCGTCCAAAGGGCGGGGGACGAGACCCAGTACTTC
TRBV5-1	TRBD2	TRBJ2-3	-	CASSSSGRPDTQYF	TGCGCCAGCAGCTCTAGCGGGAGGCCAGATACGCAGTATTTT
TRBV3-1/TRBV3-2	TRBD2	TRBJ2-3	-	CASSPGLVEQYF	TGTGCCAGCAGCCCCGGACTAGTGGAGCAGTATTTT
TRBV6-2/TRBV6-3	-	TRBJ1-1	-	CASSYAQVAFF	TGTGCCAGCAGTTACGCACAGGTTGCTTTCTTT
TRBV6-5	TRBD1	TRBJ1-5	-	CASSRTGGGNQPQHF	TGTGCCAGCAGTAGAACAGGGGGCGGCAATCAGCCCCAGCATTTT
TRBV14	-	TRBJ2-2	-	CASSQGQGRGRTGELFF	TGTGCCAGCAGCCAAGGCCAGGGACGAGGGAGGACCGGGGAGCTGTTTTTT
TRBV5-5	-	TRBJ2-7	-	CASLGGAFHEQYF	TGTGCCAGCTTGGGGGGCGCCTTCCACGAGCAGTACTTC
TRBV6-5	-	TRBJ2-5	-	CASTPPGWEQETQYF	TGTGCCAGCACCCCCCCAGGTTGGGAACAAGAGACCCAGTACTTC
TRBV2	-	TRBJ2-3	-	CASSVRGSGISTDTQYF	TGTGCCAGCAGTGTGAGGGGTAGCGGAATCAGCACAGATACGCAGTATTTT
TRBV29-1	TRBD1	TRBJ1-1	-	CSATNRGGTEAFF	TGCAGCGCCACAAACAGGGGTGGCACTGAAGCTTTCTTT
TRBV5-1	-	TRBJ2-1	-	CASSLALDTSYNEQFF	TGCGCCAGCAGCTTGGCGTTAGATACCTCCTACAATGAGCAGTTCTTC
TRBV5-1	-	TRBJ2-5	once	CASSLAPPTRLETQYF	TGCGCCAGCAGCTTGGCCCCTCCTACTAGATTGGAGACCCAGTACTTC
TRBV7-9	-	TRBJ1-1	-	CASSLAENTEAFF	TGTGCCAGCAGCTTAGCAGAGAACACTGAAGCTTTCTTT
TRBV7-2	TRBD2	TRBJ2-5	-	CASKLAEVQETQYF	TGTGCCAGCAAACTAGCGGAGGTACAAGAGACCCAGTACTTC
TRBV5-4	-	TRBJ2-7	once	CASSLEGGYSEQYF	TGTGCCAGCAGCTTGGAAGGAGGGTACAGCGAGCAGTACTTC
TRBV10-3	TRBD2	TRBJ2-3	-	CAISGLANTDTQYF	TGTGCCATCAGCGGACTAGCGAACACAGATACGCAGTATTTT
TRBV29-1	-	TRBJ2-5	-	CSVEPGGQYF	TGCAGCGTTGAACCCGGGGGCCAGTACTTC
TRBV19	-	TRBJ1-5	-	CASSIIREPQHF	TGTGCCAGTAGTATAATAAGGGAGCCCCAGCATTTT
TRBV19	TRBD2	TRBJ2-1	-	CASSIYWEGQTYEQFF	TGTGCCAGTAGTATCTATTGGGAGGGCCAAACTTATGAGCAGTTCTTC
TRBV5-4	TRBD1	TRBJ1-2	-	CASSMDRGPYGYTF	TGTGCCAGCAGCATGGACAGGGGACCCTATGGCTACACCTTC
TRBV11-2	-	TRBJ2-3	-	CASSLGAVADTQYF	TGTGCCAGCTCACTGGGGGCAGTCGCAGATACGCAGTATTTT
TRBV30	TRBD1	TRBJ1-1	-	CACHTLPTGRYTEAFF	TGTGCCTGCCATACCCTTCCGACAGGGAGGTACACTGAAGCTTTCTTT
TRBV12-3/TRBV12-4	-	TRBJ2-7	-	CASSLTSYEQYF	TGTGCCAGCAGTTTAACTAGCTACGAGCAGTACTTC
TRBV27	-	TRBJ2-3	-	CASSSQVGGTDTQYF	TGTGCCAGCAGTTCCCAGGTCGGGGGCACAGATACGCAGTATTTT
TRBV3-1/TRBV3-2	-	TRBJ2-7	-	CASSQGSLSYEQYF	TGTGCCAGCAGCCAGGGCAGCCTCTCCTACGAGCAGTACTTC
TRBV3-1/TRBV3-2	TRBD2	TRBJ2-5	-	CASSQGTSGRAWETQYF	TGTGCCAGCAGCCAAGGGACTAGCGGGAGGGCCTGGGAGACCCAGTACTTC
TRBV24-1	-	TRBJ1-2	once	CATSRGDRYGYTF	TGTGCCACCAGTCGAGGGGATCGATATGGCTACACCTTC
TRBV6-2/TRBV6-3	-	TRBJ2-5	many	CASSWDVQETQYF	TGTGCCAGCAGTTGGGACGTCCAAGAGACCCAGTACTTC
TRBV7-6	-	TRBJ2-3	-	CASSKLGAVTDTQYF	TGTGCCAGCAGCAAGTTGGGGGCTGTGACAGATACGCAGTATTTT
TRBV5-1	-	TRBJ1-1	-	CASRSGQEPRGTEAFF	TGCGCCAGCAGGTCAGGTCAAGAACCAAGAGGGACTGAAGCTTTCTTT
TRBV3-1/TRBV3-2	TRBD1	TRBJ2-1	-	CASRGGQGAYNEQFF	TGTGCCAGCAGGGGAGGACAGGGGGCCTACAATGAGCAGTTCTTC
TRBV7-9	-	TRBJ1-5	-	CASSLGDPTAQPQHF	TGTGCCAGCAGCTTGGGAGACCCTACGGCTCAGCCCCAGCATTTT
TRBV3-1/TRBV3-2	TRBD2	TRBJ2-3	once	CASSQGRAGVTDTQYF	TGTGCCAGCAGCCAAGGTCGGGCGGGAGTCACAGATACGCAGTATTTT
TRBV25-1	TRBD1	TRBJ1-6	-	CASTPTGGDRASPLHF	TGTGCCAGCACCCCGACAGGGGGAGATCGGGCCTCACCCCTCCACTTT
TRBV7-8	-	TRBJ1-1	-	CASSFGGNTEAFF	TGTGCCAGCAGCTTCGGAGGGAACACTGAAGCTTTCTTT
TRBV10-3	-	TRBJ1-3	-	CAIREVPRSTSAIYF	TGTGCCATCAGGGAGGTCCCCAGATCCACCTCAGCCATATATTTT
TRBV14	-	TRBJ2-7	-	CASSQSWKSSYEQYF	TGTGCCAGCAGCCAATCATGGAAGAGCTCCTACGAGCAGTACTTC
TRBV30	TRBD1	TRBJ1-1	-	CAWSFDRGSEAFF	TGTGCCTGGAGCTTCGACAGGGGATCAGAAGCTTTCTTT
TRBV12-3/TRBV12-4	-	TRBJ1-1	-	CASSFGNTEAFF	TGTGCCAGCAGTTTTGGCAACACTGAAGCTTTCTTT
TRBV4-2	TRBD2	TRBJ2-7	-	CASSQALTSGSYEQYF	TGTGCCAGCAGCCAAGCTCTGACTAGCGGGAGTTACGAGCAGTACTTC
TRBV19	TRBD1	TRBJ2-3	-	CASRMTGAGTDTQYF	TGTGCCAGTAGGATGACAGGGGCCGGCACAGATACGCAGTATTTT
TRBV30	-	TRBJ1-5	-	CAWSVEGWDQPQHF	TGTGCCTGGAGTGTAGAGGGGTGGGATCAGCCCCAGCATTTT
TRBV7-2	TRBD1	TRBJ2-5	-	CASSFGDRVETQYF	TGTGCCAGCAGCTTCGGGGACAGGGTAGAGACCCAGTACTTC
TRBV7-8	-	TRBJ2-2	-	CASSLVGALADTGELFF	TGTGCCAGCAGCTTAGTGGGGGCTCTGGCGGACACCGGGGAGCTGTTTTTT
TRBV27	TRBD1	TRBJ1-2	once	CATRRTGQGGYTF	TGTGCCACCCGCAGGACCGGACAGGGAGGCTACACCTTC
TRBV19	TRBD1	TRBJ1-4	-	CASSLSGTGGEKLFF	TGTGCCAGTAGTCTCTCCGGGACAGGGGGAGAAAAACTGTTTTTT
TRBV6-5	-	TRBJ1-3	few	CASSYSISAGNTIYF	TGTGCCAGCAGTTACTCGATCTCAGCTGGAAACACCATATATTTT
TRBV6-1	-	TRBJ2-3	-	CASRDPPDTQYF	TGTGCCAGCAGAGATCCCCCAGATACGCAGTATTTT
TRBV5-6	TRBD1	TRBJ2-3	-	CASSLSGWVRDRGADTQYF	TGTGCCAGCAGCTTGTCAGGGTGGGTTCGGGACAGGGGTGCAGATACGCAGTATTTT